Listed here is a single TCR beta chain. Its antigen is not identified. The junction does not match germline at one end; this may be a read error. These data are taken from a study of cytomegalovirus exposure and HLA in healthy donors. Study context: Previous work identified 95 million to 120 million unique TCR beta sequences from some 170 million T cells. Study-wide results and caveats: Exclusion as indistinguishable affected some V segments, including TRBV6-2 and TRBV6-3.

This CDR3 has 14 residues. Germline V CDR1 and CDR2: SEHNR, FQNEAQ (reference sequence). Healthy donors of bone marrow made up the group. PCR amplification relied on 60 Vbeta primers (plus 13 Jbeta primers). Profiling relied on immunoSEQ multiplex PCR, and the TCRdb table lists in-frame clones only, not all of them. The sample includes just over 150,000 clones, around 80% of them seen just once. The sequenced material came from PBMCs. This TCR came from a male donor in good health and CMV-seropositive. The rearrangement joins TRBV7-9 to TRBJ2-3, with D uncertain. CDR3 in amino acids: CSSRFGPGTDTQYF. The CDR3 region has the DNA TGTTCCAGCAGGTTTGGGCCCGGCACAGATACGCAGTATTTT.